This T cell receptor beta chain was profiled in a study of T cells after yellow fever vaccination (dated by TCRdb to about 2019). About the full investigation: Libraries from fractions with low cell numbers were prepared with the SMART-Seq v4 Ultra Low Input RNA kit. To follow T-cell clones before and after primary and booster YFV17D yellow fever vaccination, bulk TCR alpha and beta repertoires were sequenced over time. Two healthy male donors, one aged 18 to 30 and one aged 30 to 40 years, made up the cohort. Bulk PBMC replicates and cell subsets were isolated from blood drawn at multiple timepoints before and after both primary and secondary immunization.

This sample's treatment or condition label indicates: live attenuated yellow fever vaccine strain. PBMCs were isolated from peripheral blood using a standard Ficoll-Paque protocol. CD4 and CD8 T-cell fractions were isolated with Dynabeads CD4 and CD8 positive selection kits. TriZol was used to extract RNA from bulk PBMCs, from CD4 and CD8 fractions, and from dextramer-positive and dextramer-negative fractions. The sample holds a few counts of this clonotype. It lacks a known antigen. Base-call qualities are not available, and no considerably larger clone is one nucleotide away. TCRdb shows the sequencer as Illumina NovaSeq 6000. TCR cDNA was made using 5'RACE template switching, a step that added a universal primer site and unique molecular identifiers. Priming for cDNA synthesis came from both the TCR alpha and TCR beta constant segments. Library amplification involved two PCR steps, and the second step added sample barcodes and sequencing adapters. Sequencing of libraries was done on Illumina HiSeq 2500 (2x100 bp) or NovaSeq (2x150 bp). In the source study's methods: MIGEC was used to demultiplex reads and collapse the reads into UMI consensus sequences, and MiXCR was used for V(D)J alignment. Vaccine-responding clonotypes were identified with edgeR using replicate PBMC samples, with FDR below 0.01 and a log2 fold change above 5 up to day 15 being required. CD4 or CD8 identity was assigned to each bulk clonotype according to whether the clonotype was present at higher abundance in the sequenced CD4 repertoire or the sequenced CD8 repertoire. The public sequencing data were trimmed at Q25 with fastp and processed into clonotypes with MiXCR by TCRdb, which kept only in-frame beta chains. Identical CDR3 protein sequences are pooled into one entry, listed with their most common genes and DNA. The V and J calls follow TCRdb's processing rather than the paper's. Counted in this sample were about 210,000 distinct CDR3 sequences; approximately 3.2% of them appeared once. 3.2% of the sample is in the top ten clones.

General study outcomes and caveats: Because only two donors were included in the study, the extent to which the findings can be generalized is limited. Compared with the primary T-cell response, the secondary T-cell response was faster but weaker, reaching its peak on day 5 rather than on day 15. Computational filtering was required because FACS-sorted repertoires could contain abundant contaminating clonotypes from the bulk population. A small share of clonotypes occurred in both CD4 and CD8 compartments, likely arising from convergent recombination. After the booster, most of the clones that had expanded following primary vaccination were detected again (roughly 96% of CD4 and 80% to 90% of CD8), which suggests that memory was broadly maintained.

The source material was CD4+ T cells sorted from PBMCs, sampled 10 days after the yellow fever booster vaccination. The clonotype was recovered from a man between 18 and 35 years old who received the YFV17D yellow fever vaccine.

The DNA is TGTGCCAGTGTGGTCACGGGGGGCGACACTGAAGCTTTCTTT. Translated, it gives CASVVTGGDTEAFF. The rearrangement joined TRBV6-1 to TRBJ1-1; TRBD1 is a weak D gene call, 6 bases matching. The V end loses 9 bases and the J end loses 3 bases, and a stretch of 17 bases separates them. The CDR3 covers 14 residues, taking in both the cysteine and the phenylalanine. Here the CDR3 DNA is all that survives: 42 bases in frame from base 1. The germline V gene gives CDR1 as MNHNS and CDR2 as SASEGT.